What follows are 24 T cell receptor beta chains derived from one specimen sequenced in a study of CD4 and CD8 cells across lung adenocarcinoma regions. TCRdb processed the PCR reads anew with MiXCR; each CDR3 protein has one entry. The repertoire holds 9,500 to 11,000 distinct CDR3 sequences, with about 53% as singletons. Sequencing was done on a sample of CD4+ T cells from the center of a lung tumor. The receptors stem from a male donor with lung adenocarcinoma. The CD4 and CD8 labels of this study may be unreliable.

The chain is built from TRBV9 and TRBJ2-1; the match to TRBD1 covers 7 bases. The CDR3 runs to 15 residues. CDR1 and CDR2 (germline): SGDLS, YYNGEE. The junction had 19 bases not matched to a gene; V was cut back by 6 bases and J by 13 bases. The CDR3 sequence: CASNFEGAHQETQFF. The CDR3 nucleotides are TGTGCCAGCAATTTCGAGGGGGCGCACCAAGAGACCCAGTTCTTC.

The chain couples TRBV6-1 to TRBJ2-1; 9 bases match TRBD2. The last part of the DNA fits TRBJ2-7 better; the J call may be wrong. Germline CDR1 reads MNHNS; CDR2 reads SASEGT. The CDR3 has 15 residues. The CDR3 DNA is TGTGCCAGCAGTGAAGGGACTAGCGACTACAATGAGCAGTACTTC. As protein: CASSEGTSDYNEQYF.

The rearrangement links TRBV11-2 to TRBJ2-1, with 7 bases matching TRBD2. Per germline, CDR1 SGHAT and CDR2 FQNNGV. J was trimmed by 10 bases and V by 0 bases; bases with no gene match: 6. The CDR3 spans 14 residues. CDR3 loop: CASSLEAGVKEQFF. In DNA form, the CDR3 reads TGTGCCAGCAGCTTAGAGGCGGGAGTAAAAGAGCAGTTCTTC. The variable domain in full, completed from reference TRBV11-2 and TRBJ2-1, reads EAGVAQSPRYKIIEKRQSVAFWCNPISGHATLYWYQQILGQGPKLLIQFQNNGVVDDSQLPKDRFSAERLKGVDSTLKIQPAKLEDSAVYLCASSLEAGVKEQFFGPGTRLTVL.

This chain links TRBV7-2 with TRBJ2-4; TRBD2 agrees at 7 bases. This CDR3 has 14 residues. Germline CDR1 and CDR2: SGHTA and FQGNSA. CDR3 DNA: TGTGCGGGGAGCGGGGCCGGCGGCCAAAACACCCAGTACTTC. It specifies CAGSGAGGQNTQYF.

The table lists this clonotype with a few counts. This rearrangement joins TRBV6-2 or TRBV6-3 to TRBJ1-2; TRBD1 might be the D (6 bases). The germline V gene has CDR1 MNHEY and CDR2 SVGEGT. The CDR3 contains 13 residues. V was shortened by 6 bases and J by 2 bases, with 10 bases between the two germline ends. Here the CDR3 reads CASRLRGNYGYTF. As DNA, the CDR3 is TGTGCCAGCAGACTCAGGGGAAACTATGGCTACACCTTC.

V gene TRBV27 combines with J gene TRBJ2-6; D may be TRBD1 or TRBD2 (5 bases each). CDR3 length: 15 residues. Trimming pared 3 bases from V and 3 bases from J, leaving 9 bases between. CDR1 and CDR2 (germline): MNHEY, SMNVEV (reference sequence). As DNA, the CDR3 is TGTGCCAGCAGTTTTCTGGGGGTTGGGGCCAACGTCCTGACTTTC. Amino acids: CASSFLGVGANVLTF.

In its sample, this clonotype is medium-sized. This chain joins TRBV6-5 and TRBJ2-1, with D unclear. V lost 2 bases to trimming and J lost 9 bases, with 11 bases between them. This CDR3 region has 13 residues. CDR1 is MNHEY and CDR2 is SVGAGI in the germline V gene. CDR3 bases: TGTGCCAGCAGTTACCGGCTAGAGGCTGAGCAGTTCTTC. Translated: CASSYRLEAEQFF.

The CDR3 nucleotides are TGTGCCAGCAGTGAGGCCGTCTTGTCGCACAAAAATACTCAGTACTTC. It yields the protein CASSEAVLSHKNTQYF. The rearrangement links TRBV6-1 to TRBJ2-4; D uncertain. Trimming took off 3 bases at V and 12 bases at J, with 24 bases between the two ends. Germline lookup yields CDR1 MNHNS and CDR2 SASEGT. The length of the CDR3 is 16 residues.

A remark on this clonotype: Given a much more abundant clone one base away, this may be a read error. The chain recombines TRBV6-2 or TRBV6-3 with TRBJ2-5; D is unclear. There are 12 residues in the CDR3. Germline CDR1 and CDR2: MNHEY and SVGEGT. The CDR3 DNA is TGTGCCAGCAGTAAGCTCGGAGAGACCCGGTACTTC. Its translation is CASSKLGETRYF.

Note on this clonotype: Its ends do not fully match the called genes, so a read error is possible. The chain uses TRBV6-1 and TRBJ2-3; D uncertain. The germline V gene has CDR1 MNHNS and CDR2 SASEGT. This CDR3 has 15 residues. CDR3 in DNA: TGTGCCAGCAGTCCCAAGGACGGAAGCACAGATACGCTGTATTTT. Translating it yields CASSPKDGSTDTLYF.

This clonotype is medium-sized (0.01 to 0.1%) in the sample. The chain carries TRBV28 and TRBJ1-2; D not certain. The ends were cut back, 10 bases at V and 3 bases at J, with 12 bases in the middle. The CDR3 extends over 12 amino acids. Germline CDR1 and CDR2: MDHEN and SYDVKM. The CDR3 spells CATQISDYGYTF. The CDR3 DNA sequence: TGTGCCACCCAAATCTCAGACTATGGCTACACCTTC.

The chain uses TRBV4-1 and TRBJ2-1; either TRBD1 or TRBD2 may fit D (5 bases each). The last part of the DNA fits TRBJ2-7 better; the J call may be wrong. Germline-derived CDR1 and CDR2 are MGHRA and YSYEKL. The CDR3 is made up of 16 amino acids. CDR3 sequence: CASSQPQGRTAREQYF. CDR3 coding DNA: TGCGCCAGCAGCCAACCCCAGGGACGCACCGCGCGGGAGCAGTACTTC.

The chain joins TRBV14 to TRBJ2-7; 7 positions agree with TRBD2. The CDR3 consists of 15 residues. Germline CDR1 is SGHDN and CDR2 is FVKESK. The V segment lost 0 bases and the J segment 6 bases; nucleotides outside the gene matches: 8. The CDR3 sequence: CASSQEWGGPSEQYF. CDR3 coding DNA: TGTGCCAGCAGCCAAGAATGGGGAGGGCCTTCCGAGCAGTACTTC.

Note on this clonotype: One end of the junction varies from germline; a read error may be responsible. The rearrangement uses TRBV6-4 and TRBJ2-4; tentative D call: TRBD2 (6 bases). The J call is in doubt because the DNA end fits TRBJ2-1 better. Per germline, CDR1 MRHNA and CDR2 SNTAGT. This CDR3 comprises 15 residues. The chain's CDR3 is CASSAGRQANNVQFF. DNA for the CDR3: TGTGCCAGCAGCGCGGGGCGGCAGGCCAACAATGTGCAGTTCTTC.

The V and J genes are TRBV7-2 and TRBJ2-1; 7 bases line up with TRBD2. Unmatched junction bases numbered 16, after V lost 1 base and J lost 13 bases. The CDR3 sequence is 16 residues long. Germline CDR1 is SGHTA and CDR2 is FQGNSA. The CDR3 sequence: CASSLGGSGSQETQFF. DNA for the CDR3: TGTGCCAGCAGCTTAGGTGGTAGCGGGTCTCAAGAGACCCAGTTCTTC. Filled out from reference TRBV7-2 and TRBJ2-1, the complete variable domain reads GAGVSQSPSNKVTEKGKDVELRCDPISGHTALYWYRQSLGQGLEFLIYFQGNSAPDKSGLPSDRFSAERTGGSVSTLTIQRTQQEDSAVYLCASSLGGSGSQETQFFGPGTRLTVL.

This sequence joins TRBV6-1 and TRBJ2-5; possibly TRBD1 for D (5 bases). The CDR3 loop spans 12 amino acids. CDR1 and CDR2 (germline): MNHNS, SASEGT. The ends were cut back, 5 bases at V and 5 bases at J, with 9 bases in the middle. CDR3 DNA sequence: TGTGCCAGCAGTCTCAGGGCCGAGACCCAGTACTTC. Amino acid sequence: CASSLRAETQYF.

For this clonotype: The CDR3 carries no conserved terminal phenylalanine or tryptophan, so it likely arises from a read error. No DNA is shown, since the ends of the CDR3 on it are uncertain; the CDR3 is the one TCRdb lists. The CDR3 is CASSPVAGPWETRYL. This chain joins TRBV27 and TRBJ2-5; the table's D gene call, TRBD1, was not cross checked with the DNA. Counting both end residues, the CDR3 totals 15 amino acids. Germline lookup yields CDR1 MNHEY and CDR2 SMNVEV (reference sequence).

This clonotype was counted many times. The V call is TRBV6-1, the J call TRBJ1-1; possible D gene TRBD1, 6 bases. Trimming removed 8 bases at V and 4 bases at J, with 20 bases between. This CDR3 is 15 amino acids long. Germline CDR1 MNHNS, CDR2 SASEGT. The chain's CDR3 is CASLGGGARSTEAFF. The CDR3 DNA follows: TGTGCCAGCCTTGGGGGCGGTGCTCGGAGCACTGAAGCTTTCTTT.

This sequence joins TRBV7-8 and TRBJ2-2; D may be TRBD2 (5 bases). In germline, CDR1 is SGHVS, CDR2 FQNEAQ. V dropped 5 bases and J dropped 5 bases, with 12 bases sitting between them. This CDR3 has 14 amino acids. The CDR3 nucleotides read TGTGCCAGCAGCGTTGAGAGGGTGACCGGGGAGCTGTTTTTT. Its protein is CASSVERVTGELFF.

This clonotype was observed a handful of times. The gene calls are TRBV7-2 and TRBJ2-7; D remains unclear. The V end lost 5 bases, the J end lost 0 bases, and 11 bases lay between the germline ends. The germline gives CDR1 SGHTA, CDR2 FQGNSA. The CDR3 totals 14 residues. CDR3 DNA: TGTGCCAGCAGCGAAGGCTGGGGCTCCTACGAGCAGTACTTC. Residues: CASSEGWGSYEQYF. The full variable domain, rest sourced from reference TRBV7-2 and TRBJ2-7, is GAGVSQSPSNKVTEKGKDVELRCDPISGHTALYWYRQSLGQGLEFLIYFQGNSAPDKSGLPSDRFSAERTGGSVSTLTIQRTQQEDSAVYLCASSEGWGSYEQYFGPGTRLTVT.

This clonotype was picked up one time. CDR3 sequence (DNA): TGTGCCATGGGTGACGGGAGTAGTCACAAAGATACGCAGTATTTT. It yields the protein CAMGDGSSHKDTQYF. The chain uses TRBV10-3 and TRBJ2-3; D perhaps matches TRBD2 (6 bases). The CDR3 loop spans 15 amino acids. Germline CDR1 ENHRY, CDR2 SYGVKD. Trimming took 9 bases from V and 5 from J, leaving 21 bases between them.

The chain carries TRBV6-1 and TRBJ1-1; D possibly corresponds to TRBD1 (5 bases). Germline V gene sequence: CDR1 MNHNS, CDR2 SASEGT. V lost 6 bases to trimming and J lost 6 bases, with 17 bases between them. The CDR3 sequence is 14 residues long. Here the CDR3 reads CASRLGPQMSEAFF. Written as DNA, the CDR3 is TGTGCCAGCAGGCTGGGACCCCAGATGTCTGAAGCTTTCTTT.

The V and J genes are TRBV7-8 and TRBJ2-1, with 10 bases fitting TRBD2. CDR3 size: 17 residues. Trimming at V came to 4 bases and at J to 2 bases, leaving 8 bases not matched to a gene. The germline gives CDR1 SGHVS, CDR2 FQNEAQ. The CDR3 loop reads CASSSTPGTSAYNEQFF. CDR3 DNA: TGTGCCAGCAGCTCAACACCCGGGACTAGCGCCTACAATGAGCAGTTCTTC. Combining the CDR3 with reference TRBV7-8 and TRBJ2-1 gives the whole variable domain GAGVSQSPRYKVAKRGQDVALRCDPISGHVSLFWYQQALGQGPEFLTYFQNEAQLDKSGLPSDRFFAERPEGSVSTLKIQRTQQEDSAVYLCASSSTPGTSAYNEQFFGPGTRLTVL.

The chain uses TRBV7-2 and TRBJ2-4; no clear D gene. This CDR3 is 11 amino acids long. Germline assignment: CDR1 SGHTA and CDR2 FQGNSA. V lost 1 base and J 9 bases, leaving 4 bases between the germline ends. Here the CDR3 reads CASSLDSIQYF. The DNA of the CDR3 is TGTGCCAGCAGCTTAGACAGCATTCAGTACTTC.